The rows below give T cell receptor beta chains drawn from one sample of a study of blood T cells in healthy people across ages. MiXCR, run by TCRdb on the 5' RACE reads, gives a single entry per CDR3 protein. This sample yields 600,000 or so distinct CDR3 sequences, of which approximately 21% are seen a single time; 3.5% to 4% belongs to the top ten. Sequencing used blood. These receptors all stem from a man aged 65-85 years in good health. Both conserved end residues are part of each CDR3. D genes are given only for firm matches. Part of the rows lack a size; the others show once, few, many or a class for expanded clones.

d_gene,abundance,v_gene,j_gene,CDR3aa,CDR3nt
TRBD2,.,TRBV14,TRBJ2-5,CASSQPGLLETQYF,TGTGCCAGCAGCCAACCGGGACTACTAGAGACCCAGTACTTC
TRBD2,.,TRBV27,TRBJ2-1,CASSLRGTSAHEQFF,TGTGCCAGCAGTTTAAGGGGGACTAGCGCCCATGAGCAGTTCTTC
TRBD2,.,TRBV20-1,TRBJ2-3,CSARVILAGGPSTDTQYF,TGCAGTGCTAGAGTAATCCTAGCGGGAGGACCCAGCACAGATACGCAGTATTTT
TRBD2,.,TRBV20-1,TRBJ2-1,CSARDTGLAYNEQFF,TGCAGTGCTAGAGATACGGGACTAGCCTACAATGAGCAGTTCTTC
TRBD2,.,TRBV4-3,TRBJ2-1,CASSPGSGLDNEQFF,TGCGCCAGCAGCCCAGGGTCAGGACTAGACAATGAGCAGTTCTTC
TRBD2,.,TRBV9,TRBJ2-7,CASSVGGLAGTYEQYF,TGTGCCAGCAGCGTAGGGGGACTAGCGGGGACCTACGAGCAGTACTTC
.,.,TRBV18,TRBJ2-5,CASSRGDVETQYF,TGTGCCAGCTCACGCGGGGATGTGGAGACCCAGTACTTC
TRBD2,few,TRBV6-2/TRBV6-3,TRBJ2-3,CASSYSGLAGPTDTQYF,TGTGCCAGCAGTTACTCCGGACTAGCGGGACCCACAGATACGCAGTATTTT
.,few,TRBV7-3,TRBJ2-1,CASSPLGGSLHNEQFF,TGTGCCAGCAGCCCCCTGGGCGGGTCTTTACACAATGAGCAGTTCTTC
.,.,TRBV25-1,TRBJ2-7,CASSEGRRTYEQYF,TGTGCCAGCAGTGAAGGGCGGCGAACCTACGAGCAGTACTTC
.,.,TRBV20-1,TRBJ2-5,CSAPSLETQYF,TGCAGCGCGCCATCTTTGGAGACCCAGTACTTC
.,.,TRBV15,TRBJ2-1,CATSRDTGVPYNEQFF,TGTGCCACCAGCAGAGATACGGGAGTACCCTACAATGAGCAGTTCTTC
TRBD2,.,TRBV7-8,TRBJ2-5,CASSLAPAGEETQYF,TGTGCCAGCAGCTTGGCGCCAGCGGGGGAAGAGACCCAGTACTTC
TRBD1,.,TRBV15,TRBJ2-7,CATSSKTGAVEQYF,TGTGCCACCAGCAGCAAGACAGGGGCCGTCGAGCAGTACTTC
.,.,TRBV5-1,TRBJ2-5,CASRFPGGETQHF,TGCGCCAGCAGATTCCCGGGTGGCGAGACCCAGCACTTC
.,few,TRBV4-2,TRBJ2-4,CASSQDRAGQAKNIQYF,TGTGCCAGCAGCCAAGATCGGGCCGGCCAGGCCAAAAACATTCAGTACTTC
.,.,TRBV18,TRBJ2-7,CASSPGRPYEQYF,TGTGCCAGCTCACCGGGCAGGCCATACGAGCAGTACTTC
.,.,TRBV5-1,TRBJ2-5,CASSLGQGKVETQYF,TGCGCCAGCAGCTTGGGGCAGGGGAAAGTGGAGACCCAGTACTTC
.,.,TRBV5-1,TRBJ2-1,CASSFALGNEQFF,TGCGCCAGCAGCTTCGCCCTTGGGAATGAGCAGTTCTTC
.,few,TRBV25-1,TRBJ1-1,CASSDSQGPQNTEAFF,TGTGCCAGCAGTGACTCACAGGGCCCCCAGAACACTGAAGCTTTCTTT
.,few,TRBV25-1,TRBJ1-2,CASSEDEGYTF,TGTGCCAGCAGTGAAGATGAAGGCTACACCTTC
TRBD1,few,TRBV30,TRBJ2-7,CAWSDGTVRGEQYF,TGTGCCTGGAGTGATGGGACAGTCAGGGGCGAGCAGTACTTC
.,.,TRBV3-1,TRBJ2-1,CASSQSGLPNEQFF,TGTGCCAGCAGCCAATCCGGACTCCCCAATGAGCAGTTCTTC
.,.,TRBV4-2,TRBJ2-7,CASTGTGYGEQYF,TGTGCCAGCACCGGGACTGGGTACGGCGAGCAGTACTTC
TRBD2,.,TRBV9,TRBJ2-1,CASSVTSGQSEQFF,TGTGCCAGCAGCGTTACTAGCGGACAAAGTGAGCAGTTCTTC
.,few,TRBV11-2,TRBJ2-4,CASSLNWGNIQYF,TGTGCCAGCAGCTTGAATTGGGGAAACATTCAGTACTTC
TRBD2,few,TRBV10-3,TRBJ2-3,CAISESPGLITDTQYF,TGTGCCATCAGTGAGTCTCCGGGACTAATCACAGATACGCAGTATTTT
.,few,TRBV19,TRBJ2-7,CASSASMKNEQYF,TGTGCCAGTAGTGCCTCGATGAAAAACGAGCAGTACTTC
.,few,TRBV7-2,TRBJ2-2,CASSSVDTGELFF,TGTGCCAGCAGCTCGGTGGACACCGGGGAGCTGTTTTTT
TRBD2,few,TRBV20-1,TRBJ2-5,CSARVASGTETQYF,TGCAGTGCTAGAGTCGCTAGCGGGACAGAGACCCAGTACTTC
.,few,TRBV20-1,TRBJ2-3,CSPEDTSTDTQYF,TGCAGTCCGGAGGATACTAGCACAGATACGCAGTATTTT
TRBD2,.,TRBV6-2/TRBV6-3,TRBJ2-1,CASSQLATTRNEQFF,TGTGCCAGCAGTCAACTAGCGACAACACGCAATGAGCAGTTCTTC